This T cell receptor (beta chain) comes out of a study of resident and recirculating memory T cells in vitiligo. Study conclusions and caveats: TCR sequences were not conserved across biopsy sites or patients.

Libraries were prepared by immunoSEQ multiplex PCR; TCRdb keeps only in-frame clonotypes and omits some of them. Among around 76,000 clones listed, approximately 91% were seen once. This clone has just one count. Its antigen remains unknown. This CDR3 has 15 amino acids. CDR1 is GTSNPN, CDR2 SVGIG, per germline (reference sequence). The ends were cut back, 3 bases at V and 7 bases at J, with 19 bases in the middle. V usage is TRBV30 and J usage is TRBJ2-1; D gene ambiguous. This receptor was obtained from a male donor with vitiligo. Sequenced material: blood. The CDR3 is CAWSESSRPLNEQFF. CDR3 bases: TGTGCCTGGAGCGAAAGTAGTCGTCCGTTGAATGAGCAGTTCTTC.